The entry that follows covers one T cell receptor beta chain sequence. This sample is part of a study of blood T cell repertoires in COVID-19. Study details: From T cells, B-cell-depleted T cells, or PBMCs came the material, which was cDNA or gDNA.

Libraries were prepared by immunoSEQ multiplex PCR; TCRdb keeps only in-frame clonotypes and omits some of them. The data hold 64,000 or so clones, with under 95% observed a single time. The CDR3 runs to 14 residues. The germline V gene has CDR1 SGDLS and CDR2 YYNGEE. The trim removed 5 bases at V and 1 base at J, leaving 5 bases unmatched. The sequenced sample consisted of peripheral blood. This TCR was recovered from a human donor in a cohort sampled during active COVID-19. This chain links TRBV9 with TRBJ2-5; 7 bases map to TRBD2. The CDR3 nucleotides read TGTGCCAGCAGTCTTAGCGGGTTCCAAGAGACCCAGTACTTC. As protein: CASSLSGFQETQYF.